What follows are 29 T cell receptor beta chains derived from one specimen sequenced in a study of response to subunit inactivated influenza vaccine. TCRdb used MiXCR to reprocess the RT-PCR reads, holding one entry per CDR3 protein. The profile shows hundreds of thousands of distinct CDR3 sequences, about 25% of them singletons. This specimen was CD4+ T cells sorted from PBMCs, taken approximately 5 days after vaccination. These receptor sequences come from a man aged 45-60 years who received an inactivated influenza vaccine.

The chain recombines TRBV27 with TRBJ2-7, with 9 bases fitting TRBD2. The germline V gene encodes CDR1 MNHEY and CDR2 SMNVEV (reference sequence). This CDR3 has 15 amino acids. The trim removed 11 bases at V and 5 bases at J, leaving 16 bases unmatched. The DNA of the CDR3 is TGTGCCGGCTGGCGGGAGGCGGGAGGGCCCCACGAGCAGTACTTC. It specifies CAGWREAGGPHEQYF.

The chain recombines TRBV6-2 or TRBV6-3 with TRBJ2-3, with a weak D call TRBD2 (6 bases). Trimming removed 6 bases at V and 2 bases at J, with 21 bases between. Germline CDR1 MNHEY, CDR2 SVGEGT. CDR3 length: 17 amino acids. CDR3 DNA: TGTGCCAGCAGCTCCCGAAGGGACTCGGGCTTCACAGATACGCAGTATTTT. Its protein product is CASSSRRDSGFTDTQYF.

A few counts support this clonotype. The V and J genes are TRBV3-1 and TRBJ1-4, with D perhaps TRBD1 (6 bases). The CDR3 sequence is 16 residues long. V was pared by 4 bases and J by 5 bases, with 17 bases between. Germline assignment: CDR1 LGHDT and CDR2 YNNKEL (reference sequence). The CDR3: CASSPSSGGGNEKLFF. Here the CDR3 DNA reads TGTGCCAGCAGCCCCTCGTCAGGAGGGGGAAATGAAAAACTGTTTTTT.

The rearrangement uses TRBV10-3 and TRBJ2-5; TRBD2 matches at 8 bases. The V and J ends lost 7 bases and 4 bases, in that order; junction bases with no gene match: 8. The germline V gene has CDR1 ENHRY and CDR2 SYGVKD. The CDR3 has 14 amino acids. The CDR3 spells CAIKSGGPGETQYF. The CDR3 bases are TGTGCCATCAAAAGCGGGGGCCCGGGAGAGACCCAGTACTTC.

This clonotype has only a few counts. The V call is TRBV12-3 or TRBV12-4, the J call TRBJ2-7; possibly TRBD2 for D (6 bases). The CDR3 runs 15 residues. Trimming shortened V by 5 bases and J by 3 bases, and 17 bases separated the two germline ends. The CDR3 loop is CASSPSVGGIYEQYF. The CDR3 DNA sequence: TGTGCCAGCAGTCCCTCTGTGGGCGGGATCTACGAGCAGTACTTC.

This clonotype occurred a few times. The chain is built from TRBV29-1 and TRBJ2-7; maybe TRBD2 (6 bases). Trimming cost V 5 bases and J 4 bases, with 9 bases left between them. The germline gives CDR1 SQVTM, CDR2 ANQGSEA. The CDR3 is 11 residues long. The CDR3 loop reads CSVTSGYEQYF. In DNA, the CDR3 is TGCAGCGTTACCAGCGGGTACGAGCAGTACTTC.

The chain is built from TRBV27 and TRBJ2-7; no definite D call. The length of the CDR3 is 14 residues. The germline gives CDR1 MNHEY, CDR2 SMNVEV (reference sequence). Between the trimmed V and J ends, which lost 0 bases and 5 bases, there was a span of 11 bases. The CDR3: CASSLSGFQNEQYF. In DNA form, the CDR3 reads TGTGCCAGCAGTTTATCCGGGTTTCAGAACGAGCAGTACTTC.

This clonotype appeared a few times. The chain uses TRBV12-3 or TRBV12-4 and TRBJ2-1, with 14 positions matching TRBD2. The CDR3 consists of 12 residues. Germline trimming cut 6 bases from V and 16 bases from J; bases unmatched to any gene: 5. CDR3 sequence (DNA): TGTGCCAGCAGAAGGACTAGCGGGAGGTACTTCTTC. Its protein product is CASRRTSGRYFF.

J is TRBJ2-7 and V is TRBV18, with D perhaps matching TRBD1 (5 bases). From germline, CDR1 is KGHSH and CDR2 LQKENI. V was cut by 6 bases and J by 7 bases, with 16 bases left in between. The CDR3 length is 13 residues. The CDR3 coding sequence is TGTGCCAGCTCGCAAGATCAAAGGGGTGAGCAGTACTTC. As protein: CASSQDQRGEQYF.

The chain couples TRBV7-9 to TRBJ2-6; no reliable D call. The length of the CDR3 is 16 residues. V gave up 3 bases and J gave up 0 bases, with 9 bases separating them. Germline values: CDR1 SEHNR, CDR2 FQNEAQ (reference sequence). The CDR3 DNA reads TGTGCCAGCAGCTTCGACCTTACCTCTGGGGCCAACGTCCTGACTTTC. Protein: CASSFDLTSGANVLTF. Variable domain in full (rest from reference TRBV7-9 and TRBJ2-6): DTGVSQNPRHKITKRGQNVTFRCDPISEHNRLYWYRQTLGQGPEFLTYFQNEAQLEKSRLLSDRFSAERPKGSFSTLEIQRTEQGDSAMYLCASSFDLTSGANVLTFGAGSRLTVL.

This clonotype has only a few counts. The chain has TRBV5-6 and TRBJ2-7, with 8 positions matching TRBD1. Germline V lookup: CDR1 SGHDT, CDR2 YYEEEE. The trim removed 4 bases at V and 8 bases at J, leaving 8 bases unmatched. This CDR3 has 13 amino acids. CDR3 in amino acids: CASSLRQGSKQYF. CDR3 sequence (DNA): TGTGCCAGCAGCCTCAGACAGGGGTCAAAGCAGTACTTC.

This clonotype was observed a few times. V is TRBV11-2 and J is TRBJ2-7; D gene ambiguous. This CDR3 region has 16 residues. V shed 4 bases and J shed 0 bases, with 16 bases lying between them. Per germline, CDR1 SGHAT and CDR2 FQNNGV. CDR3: CASSSSGQSRSYEQYF. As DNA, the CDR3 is TGTGCCAGCAGCTCCTCCGGGCAGAGTCGCTCCTACGAGCAGTACTTC.

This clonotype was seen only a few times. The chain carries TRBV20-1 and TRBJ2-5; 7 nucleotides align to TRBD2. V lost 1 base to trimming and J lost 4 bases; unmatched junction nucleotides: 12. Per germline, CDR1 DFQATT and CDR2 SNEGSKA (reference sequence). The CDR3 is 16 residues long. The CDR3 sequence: CSARAVASGTPETQYF. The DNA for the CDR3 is TGCAGTGCTAGAGCTGTGGCTAGCGGTACCCCAGAGACCCAGTACTTC.

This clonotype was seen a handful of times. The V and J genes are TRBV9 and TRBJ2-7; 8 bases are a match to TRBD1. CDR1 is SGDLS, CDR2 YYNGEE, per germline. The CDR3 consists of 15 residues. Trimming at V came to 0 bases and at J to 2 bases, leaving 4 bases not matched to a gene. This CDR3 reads CASSVGGQETYEQYF. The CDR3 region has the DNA TGTGCCAGCAGCGTAGGGGGACAGGAGACCTACGAGCAGTACTTC.

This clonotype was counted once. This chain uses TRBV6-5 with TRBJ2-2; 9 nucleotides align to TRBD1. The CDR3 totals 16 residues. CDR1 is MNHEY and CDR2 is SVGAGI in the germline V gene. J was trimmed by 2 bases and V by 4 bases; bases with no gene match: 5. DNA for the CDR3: TGTGCCAGCAGTTCCGACAGGGGGGTAAACACCGGGGAGCTGTTTTTT. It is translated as CASSSDRGVNTGELFF.

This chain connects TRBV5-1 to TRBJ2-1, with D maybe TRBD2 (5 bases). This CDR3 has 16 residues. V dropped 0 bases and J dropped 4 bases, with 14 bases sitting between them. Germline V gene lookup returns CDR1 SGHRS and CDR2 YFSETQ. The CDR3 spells CASSLASGMGYNEQFF. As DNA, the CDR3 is TGCGCCAGCAGCTTGGCCTCCGGGATGGGGTACAATGAGCAGTTCTTC.

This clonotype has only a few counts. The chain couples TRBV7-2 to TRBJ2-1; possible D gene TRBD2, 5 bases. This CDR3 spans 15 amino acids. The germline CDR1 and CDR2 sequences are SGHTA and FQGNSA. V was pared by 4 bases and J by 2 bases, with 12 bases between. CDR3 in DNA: TGTGCCAGCAGCTACTACTGGGGAGCCTACAATGAGCAGTTCTTC. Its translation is CASSYYWGAYNEQFF.

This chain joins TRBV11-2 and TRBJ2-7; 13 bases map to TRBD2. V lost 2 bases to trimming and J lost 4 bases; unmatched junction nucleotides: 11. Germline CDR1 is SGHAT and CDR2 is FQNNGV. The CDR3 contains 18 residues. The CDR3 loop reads CASSLIVRTSGRLYEQYF. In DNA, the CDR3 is TGTGCCAGCAGCTTAATTGTGAGGACTAGCGGGAGACTTTACGAGCAGTACTTC.

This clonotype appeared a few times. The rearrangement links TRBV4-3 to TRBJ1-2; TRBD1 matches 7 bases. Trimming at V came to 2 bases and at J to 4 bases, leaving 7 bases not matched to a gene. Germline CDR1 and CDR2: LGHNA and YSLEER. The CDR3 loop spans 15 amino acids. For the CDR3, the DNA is TGCGCCAGCAGCCAATCTACAGGGGTAGGCTATGGCTACACCTTC. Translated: CASSQSTGVGYGYTF.

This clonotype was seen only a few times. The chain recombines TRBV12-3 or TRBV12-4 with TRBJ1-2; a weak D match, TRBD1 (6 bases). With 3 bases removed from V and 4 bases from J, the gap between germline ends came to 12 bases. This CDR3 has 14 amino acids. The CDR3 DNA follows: TGTGCCAGCAGTTTGAGGGGGAGGATCTATGGCTACACCTTC. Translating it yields CASSLRGRIYGYTF.

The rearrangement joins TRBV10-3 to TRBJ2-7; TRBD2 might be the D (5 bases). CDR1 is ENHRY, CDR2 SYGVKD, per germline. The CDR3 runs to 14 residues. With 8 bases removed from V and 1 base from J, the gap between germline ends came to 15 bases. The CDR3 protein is CAIGLAGVSYEQYF. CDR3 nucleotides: TGTGCCATCGGTCTAGCCGGGGTTTCCTACGAGCAGTACTTC.

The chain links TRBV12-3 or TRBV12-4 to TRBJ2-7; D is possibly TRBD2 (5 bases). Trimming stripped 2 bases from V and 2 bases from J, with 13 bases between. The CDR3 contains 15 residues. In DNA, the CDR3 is TGTGCCAGCAGTTTAACGCGGGCTCGGGCCTACGAGCAGTACTTC. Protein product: CASSLTRARAYEQYF.

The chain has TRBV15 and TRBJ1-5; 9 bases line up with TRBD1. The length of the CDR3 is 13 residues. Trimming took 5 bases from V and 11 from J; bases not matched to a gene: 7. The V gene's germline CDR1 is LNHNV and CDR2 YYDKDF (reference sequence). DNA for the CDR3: TGTGCCACCAGCCGACAGGGGGTGGTGGCCCAGCATTTT. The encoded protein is CATSRQGVVAQHF. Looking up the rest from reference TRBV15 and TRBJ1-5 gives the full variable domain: DAMVIQNPRYQVTQFGKPVTLSCSQTLNHNVMYWYQQKSSQAPKLLFHYYDKDFNNEADTPDNFQSRRPNTSFCFLDIRSPGLGDTAMYLCATSRQGVVAQHFGDGTRLSIL.

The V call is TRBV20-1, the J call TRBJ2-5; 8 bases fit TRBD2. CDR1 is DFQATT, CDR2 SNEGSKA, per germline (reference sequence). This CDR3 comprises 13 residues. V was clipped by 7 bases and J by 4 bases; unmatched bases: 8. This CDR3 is CSEVASGLETQYF. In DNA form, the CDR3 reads TGCAGTGAAGTGGCTAGCGGGCTAGAGACCCAGTACTTC.

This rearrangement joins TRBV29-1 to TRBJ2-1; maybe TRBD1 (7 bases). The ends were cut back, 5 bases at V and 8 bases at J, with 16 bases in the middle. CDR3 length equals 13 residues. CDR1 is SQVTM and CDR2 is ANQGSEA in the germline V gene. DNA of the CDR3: TGCAGCGTTCTAAGGCAGGGGGGCGATGAGCAGTTCTTC. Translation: CSVLRQGGDEQFF.

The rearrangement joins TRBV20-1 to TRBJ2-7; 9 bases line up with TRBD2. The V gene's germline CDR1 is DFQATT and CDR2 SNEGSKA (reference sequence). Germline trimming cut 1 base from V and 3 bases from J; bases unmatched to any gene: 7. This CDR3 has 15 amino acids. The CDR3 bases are TGCAGTGCTAGAGTCTTGGGGACTAGCTTCTACGAGCAGTACTTC. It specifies CSARVLGTSFYEQYF.

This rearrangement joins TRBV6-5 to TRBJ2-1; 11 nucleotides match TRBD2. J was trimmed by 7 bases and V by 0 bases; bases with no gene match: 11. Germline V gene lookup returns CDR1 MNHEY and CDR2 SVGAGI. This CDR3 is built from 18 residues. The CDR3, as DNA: TGTGCCAGCAGTTACTCGGGTCGGATAGCGGGAGGGCCTAATGAGCAGTTCTTC. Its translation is CASSYSGRIAGGPNEQFF.

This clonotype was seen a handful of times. The CDR3 spells CASSRRVGSTDTQYF. Here the CDR3 DNA reads TGTGCCAGCAGCCGCCGGGTCGGCAGCACAGATACGCAGTATTTT. The chain is built from TRBV12-3 or TRBV12-4 and TRBJ2-3; D gene ambiguous. The CDR3 is 15 amino acids. Trimming removed 6 bases from V and 0 bases from J, with 13 bases in between.

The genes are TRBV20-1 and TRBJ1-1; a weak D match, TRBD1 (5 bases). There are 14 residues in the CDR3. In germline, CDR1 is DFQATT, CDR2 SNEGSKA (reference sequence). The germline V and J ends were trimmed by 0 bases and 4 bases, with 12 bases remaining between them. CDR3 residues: CSARDRRGGTEAFF. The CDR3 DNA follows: TGCAGTGCTAGAGATAGAAGGGGTGGCACTGAAGCTTTCTTT.